Presented here are 19 T cell receptor beta chains from one specimen sequenced in a study of T cell changes during pregnancy in multiple sclerosis. TCRdb's copy holds only in-frame clones and misses some; the assay was immunoSEQ multiplex PCR. The sample yields around 38,000 clones, around 90% seen once. Sequenced here: CD8+ T cells from peripheral blood mononuclear cells, sampled in the third trimester of pregnancy. The receptor source for this set is a female donor with multiple sclerosis, enrolled in a pregnancy study.

This clone was picked up one time. The chain uses TRBV27 and TRBJ2-5; 9 positions agree with TRBD1. Germline CDR1 is MNHEY and CDR2 is SMNVEV (reference sequence). After removal of 6 bases from V and 1 base from J, the junction contained 3 bases not matched to a gene. The CDR3 extends over 14 amino acids. CDR3 nucleotide sequence: TGTGCCAGCAGCCACAGGGGGCTCCAAGAGACCCAGTACTTC. This translates into CASSHRGLQETQYF.

The CDR3 DNA reads as TGTGCCAGTAGTATTCCCCGTCCTAGCTCCTACAATGAGCAGTTCTTC. Its translation: CASSIPRPSSYNEQFF. The genes are TRBV19 and TRBJ2-1; D is unclear. There are 16 residues in the CDR3. Trimming left V 3 bases short and J 0 bases short, with 12 bases between. Germline assignment: CDR1 LNHDA and CDR2 SQIVND (reference sequence).

This chain uses TRBV7-9 with TRBJ2-7, with 8 bases matching TRBD1. This CDR3 comprises 15 residues. V was clipped by 5 bases and J by 5 bases; unmatched bases: 11. The germline V gene encodes CDR1 SEHNR and CDR2 FQNEAQ (reference sequence). The CDR3 coding sequence is TGTGCCAGCAGCCCAAGCGGACAGGGATCCAACGAGCAGTACTTC. Its translation is CASSPSGQGSNEQYF.

The gene calls are TRBV28 and TRBJ2-7; 9 bases are a match to TRBD1. CDR3 size: 18 residues. Trimming removed 3 bases from V and 1 base from J; junction bases left unmatched: 13. Germline lookup yields CDR1 MDHEN and CDR2 SYDVKM. DNA for the CDR3: TGTGCCAGCAGTTTTCCCTTCGGGGGGACAGGGATATCCTACGAGCAGTACTTC. This gives the protein CASSFPFGGTGISYEQYF.

The gene calls are TRBV29-1 and TRBJ1-3; the D gene is possibly TRBD1 (5 bases). V lost 2 bases, J lost 1 base, and 6 bases lay in between. Germline CDR1 and CDR2: SQVTM and ANQGSEA. This CDR3 region has 13 residues. DNA of the CDR3: TGCAGCGTTGAACAGGGATCTGGAAACACCATATATTTT. Its translation: CSVEQGSGNTIYF.

The DNA of the CDR3 is TGTGCCAGCAGCCTCGGGGACAGAAATTCTTACTACGAGCAGTACTTC. The encoded protein is CASSLGDRNSYYEQYF. V gene TRBV13 combines with J gene TRBJ2-7; 7 bases map to TRBD1. CDR3 size: 16 residues. J was trimmed by 3 bases and V by 5 bases; bases with no gene match: 13. Germline V gene lookup returns CDR1 PRHDT and CDR2 FYEKMQ (reference sequence).

This chain connects TRBV28 to TRBJ1-5, with D possibly matching TRBD1 (5 bases). Trimming stripped 4 bases from V and 6 bases from J, with 13 bases between. CDR1 and CDR2 (germline): MDHEN, SYDVKM. The CDR3 covers 14 residues. The CDR3 DNA reads as TGTGCCAGCAGTTCGCAGGGTATTTCTCAGCCCCAGCATTTT. Its protein is CASSSQGISQPQHF.

The chain recombines TRBV19 with TRBJ1-2; no reliable D call. CDR3 length: 13 amino acids. Per germline, CDR1 LNHDA and CDR2 SQIVND (reference sequence). V dropped 4 bases and J dropped 6 bases, with 12 bases sitting between them. The CDR3 loop reads CASSTTTTHGYTF. CDR3 bases: TGTGCCAGTAGTACAACGACGACTCATGGCTACACCTTC. Full variable domain (missing parts from reference TRBV19 and TRBJ1-2): DGGITQSPKYLFRKEGQNVTLSCEQNLNHDAMYWYRQDPGQGLRLIYYSQIVNDFQKGDIAEGYSVSREKKESFPLTVTSAQKNPTAFYLCASSTTTTHGYTFGSGTRLTVV.

This chain joins TRBV27 and TRBJ1-1; possibly TRBD1 for D (5 bases). The CDR3 spans 12 residues. Germline assignment: CDR1 MNHEY and CDR2 SMNVEV (reference sequence). The V end lost 5 bases, the J end lost 7 bases, and 11 bases lay between the germline ends. CDR3 in DNA: TGTGCCAGCAGTCAAACAGGAAGTGAAGCTTTCTTT. Its protein product is CASSQTGSEAFF.

This chain connects TRBV27 to TRBJ1-2; 8 nucleotides line up with TRBD1. The germline gives CDR1 MNHEY, CDR2 SMNVEV (reference sequence). This CDR3 comprises 16 residues. Trimming at V came to 3 bases and at J to 7 bases, leaving 13 bases not matched to a gene. CDR3 amino acids: CASSLSGTGGEGGYTF. CDR3 bases: TGTGCCAGCAGTTTGTCCGGGACAGGAGGGGAGGGTGGCTACACCTTC.

V and J are TRBV19 and TRBJ2-7, with 12 bases matching TRBD2. The V and J ends lost 4 bases and 5 bases, in that order; junction bases with no gene match: 6. Germline CDR1 LNHDA, CDR2 SQIVND (reference sequence). This CDR3 has 15 residues. CDR3 sequence: CASSTTSGSLNEQYF. The CDR3 nucleotides read TGTGCCAGTAGTACGACTAGCGGGAGTTTGAACGAGCAGTACTTC.

The CDR3 coding sequence is TGTGCCAGCAGTTCAGGGTTTCCCCAGCCCCAGCATTTT. It codes for CASSSGFPQPQHF. The chain is built from TRBV27 and TRBJ1-5; D possibly corresponds to TRBD1 (5 bases). This CDR3 has 13 residues. Trimming pared 4 bases from V and 7 bases from J, leaving 11 bases between. The germline V gene encodes CDR1 MNHEY and CDR2 SMNVEV (reference sequence).

The chain couples TRBV7-3 to TRBJ2-5; D is possibly TRBD1 (7 bases). CDR1 is SGHTA, CDR2 FQGTGA, per germline. This CDR3 region has 16 residues. V lost 5 bases, J lost 4 bases, and 20 bases lay in between. The CDR3 region is CASSPGTTGEAETQYF. Written as DNA, the CDR3 is TGTGCCAGCAGCCCCGGCACCACAGGGGAGGCAGAGACCCAGTACTTC.

The genes are TRBV28 and TRBJ2-3; 9 nucleotides align to TRBD2. V was pared by 1 base and J by 0 bases, with 5 bases of the junction left unmatched. The CDR3 totals 17 residues. The germline gives CDR1 MDHEN, CDR2 SYDVKM. CDR3: CASSLLGLAGSTDTQYF. CDR3 sequence (DNA): TGTGCCAGCAGTTTATTGGGGCTAGCGGGAAGCACAGATACGCAGTATTTT.

This clone was found once. The J gene is TRBJ2-1, the V gene TRBV7-9, with TRBD2 matching 10 bases. The CDR3 spans 17 residues. J lost 3 bases, V lost 5 bases, and 10 bases had no gene match. Per the germline V gene, CDR1 is SEHNR and CDR2 is FQNEAQ (reference sequence). The CDR3: CASSPRTSGINYNEQFF. The CDR3 DNA reads TGTGCCAGCAGCCCAAGGACTAGCGGAATAAACTACAATGAGCAGTTCTTC.

The chain has TRBV4-1 and TRBJ1-6; 9 bases match TRBD1. The germline V gene encodes CDR1 MGHRA and CDR2 YSYEKL. This CDR3 contains 14 residues. Losses at the gene ends were 3 bases for V and 14 bases for J; bases not matched to a gene: 8. In DNA form, the CDR3 reads TGCGCCAGCAGCCAGATACAGGGGGCTGAATCCCTCCACTTT. Its protein is CASSQIQGAESLHF.

CDR3 loop: CASSLGDQPQHF. The CDR3 DNA reads as TGTGCCAGCAGCTTAGGCGATCAGCCCCAGCATTTT. The chain joins TRBV7-9 to TRBJ1-5; D is unresolved. The ends were cut back, 1 base at V and 5 bases at J, with 3 bases in the middle. The length of the CDR3 is 12 residues. Germline values: CDR1 SEHNR, CDR2 FQNEAQ (reference sequence).

The genes are TRBV28 and TRBJ1-5; D is uncertain. The CDR3 is 13 residues long. Germline V gene sequence: CDR1 MDHEN, CDR2 SYDVKM. V was pared by 5 bases and J by 5 bases, with 10 bases between. As DNA, the CDR3 is TGTGCCAGCAGTCTCGGGGTTTATCAGCCCCAGCATTTT. It is translated as CASSLGVYQPQHF.

This clone was counted between two and nine times. The V gene is TRBV5-1, the J gene TRBJ1-2; 7 bases line up with TRBD1. CDR1 is SGHRS and CDR2 is YFSETQ in the germline V gene. The V and J ends lost 4 bases and 2 bases, in that order; junction bases with no gene match: 5. This CDR3 is built from 14 residues. The chain's CDR3 is CASSPTTGNYGYTF. CDR3 in DNA: TGCGCCAGCAGCCCCACGACAGGGAACTATGGCTACACCTTC.